Each of the 25 T cell receptor beta chains below was sequenced from the same sample in a study of post-analysis software for immune sequencing data (dated by TCRdb to between 2014 and 2017). Study-level results and caveats: Significantly higher frequencies in patients than in controls were found for five or six TRBV segments, including TRBV5-6, TRBV5-1 and TRBV20-1.

The library came from PCR. This sample was sequenced with an Illumina HiSeq 2500. Unique molecular identifiers were incorporated into TCR beta cDNA libraries to reduce PCR and sequencing biases. TCRdb applied fastp at Q25 and MiXCR to the public reads, then kept only in-frame beta chains. Here each entry gathers all rows of one CDR3 protein and keeps the most common genes and DNA. The sample yields some 690,000 distinct CDR3 sequences; about 60% were counted once. Approximately 10% of the sample is taken by the ten largest. Antigen specificity for these receptors is unknown. Sequencing was performed on blood. These TCRs come from a girl aged 2 to 9 with multiple sclerosis.

The rearrangement uses TRBV10-3 and TRBJ2-1, with a tentative D call TRBD2 (6 bases). V was shortened by 6 bases and J by 9 bases, with 12 bases between the two germline ends. The germline CDR1 and CDR2 sequences are ENHRY and SYGVKD. The CDR3 consists of 12 residues. The CDR3: CAISGGSVEQFF. The CDR3 nucleotides read TGTGCCATCAGCGGAGGGTCGGTTGAGCAGTTCTTC.

This chain connects TRBV7-3 to TRBJ2-3; tentative D call: TRBD2 (5 bases). The germline V gene encodes CDR1 SGHTA and CDR2 FQGTGA. V shed 1 base and J shed 4 bases, with 15 bases lying between them. The CDR3 sequence is 16 residues long. The DNA for the CDR3 is TGTGCCAGCAGCTTAAGACCCAATGGAGCGGCAGATACGCAGTATTTT. Translation: CASSLRPNGAADTQYF.

This clonotype was seen more than once but under ten times. One junction end disagrees with the germline gene, perhaps due to a read error. V usage is TRBV12-3 or TRBV12-4 and J usage is TRBJ2-4, with TRBD2 as a possible D gene (6 bases). The CDR3 has 14 amino acids. CDR3 region: CASSLAVAKNIQYF. As DNA, the CDR3 is TGTGCCAGCAGCTTAGCGGTAGCCAAAAACATTCAGTACTTC.

This chain connects TRBV12-3 or TRBV12-4 to TRBJ1-1, with D hard to call. The germline V and J ends were trimmed by 8 bases and 1 base, with 11 bases remaining between them. This CDR3 has 13 residues. CDR3 sequence reads: CASDWSGNTEAFF. In nucleotides, the CDR3 is TGTGCCAGCGACTGGAGTGGGAACACTGAAGCTTTCTTT.

This clonotype was seen more than once but under ten times. This sequence joins TRBV5-1 and TRBJ2-1; TRBD2 agrees at 11 bases. V was pared by 4 bases and J by 4 bases, with 10 bases of the junction left unmatched. The CDR3 spans 17 residues. Germline lookup yields CDR1 SGHRS and CDR2 YFSETQ. The CDR3 spells CASSLRSGTSGYNEQFF. In DNA form, the CDR3 reads TGCGCCAGCAGCCTCCGATCCGGGACTAGCGGATACAATGAGCAGTTCTTC.

The chain recombines TRBV20-1 with TRBJ2-3; D unclear. Germline CDR1 reads DFQATT; CDR2 reads SNEGSKA (reference sequence). V lost 5 bases to trimming and J lost 4 bases, with 10 bases between them. This CDR3 is built from 12 residues. The chain's CDR3 is CSASTEADTQYF. CDR3 in DNA: TGCAGTGCTTCCACAGAGGCAGATACGCAGTATTTT.

The genes are TRBV29-1 and TRBJ1-2, with TRBD1 as a possible D gene (6 bases). The V gene's germline CDR1 is SQVTM and CDR2 ANQGSEA. The CDR3 runs to 14 residues. Trimming shortened V by 3 bases and J by 2 bases, and 13 bases separated the two germline ends. The CDR3: CSVEDSSLNYGYTF. The CDR3 nucleotides read TGCAGCGTTGAGGACAGTAGCCTCAACTATGGCTACACCTTC.

This chain uses TRBV6-6 with TRBJ2-5; D is possibly TRBD2 (5 bases). The CDR3 sequence is 13 residues long. Trimming shortened V by 2 bases and J by 7 bases, and 11 bases separated the two germline ends. Germline V gene sequence: CDR1 MNHNY, CDR2 SVGAGI (reference sequence). DNA for the CDR3: TGTGCCAGCAGTTACGAGAGGGCGGCGACCCAGTACTTC. This translates into CASSYERAATQYF.

This clonotype appeared a single time. The chain recombines TRBV3-1 with TRBJ2-1; TRBD2 aligns across 8 bases. The trim removed 1 base at V and 9 bases at J, leaving 2 bases unmatched. CDR1 and CDR2 (germline): LGHDT, YNNKEL (reference sequence). The CDR3 totals 13 residues. CDR3: CASSQAGRGEQFF. In DNA, the CDR3 is TGTGCCAGCAGCCAAGCCGGGAGGGGTGAGCAGTTCTTC.

This chain links TRBV29-1 with TRBJ2-3, with TRBD2 identical over 10 bases. The CDR3 spans 13 residues. Germline lookup yields CDR1 SQVTM and CDR2 ANQGSEA. The V gene end was trimmed by 5 bases and the J gene end by 3 bases; junction bases not matched to a gene: 2. The CDR3 sequence is CSVLLAGTDTQYF. The CDR3, as DNA: TGCAGCGTTCTACTAGCGGGAACAGATACGCAGTATTTT.

The chain has TRBV20-1 and TRBJ2-1, with 9 bases that match TRBD2. With V trimmed by 6 bases and J by 6 bases, 6 bases remained unmatched. The germline gives CDR1 DFQATT, CDR2 SNEGSKA (reference sequence). This CDR3 region has 13 residues. The CDR3 coding sequence is TGCAGTGCATCTAGCGGGAACACCAATGAGCAGTTCTTC. Amino acids: CSASSGNTNEQFF.

With regard to this clonotype: Since a much larger clone is just one base distant, this may be a read error. This sequence joins TRBV20-1 and TRBJ2-1; 10 positions agree with TRBD2. Germline CDR1 reads DFQATT; CDR2 reads SNEGSKA (reference sequence). Trimming cost V 4 bases and J 10 bases; bases outside gene matches: 10. The CDR3 extends over 14 amino acids. This chain's CDR3 is CSATGTSVAYEQFF. CDR3 bases: TGCAGTGCTACCGGGACTAGCGTAGCCTACGAGCAGTTCTTC.

This clonotype was seen repeatedly, ten times or more. This chain joins TRBV4-3 and TRBJ2-1, with D maybe TRBD1 (6 bases). The CDR3 length is 16 residues. Germline V gene sequence: CDR1 LGHNA, CDR2 YSLEER. Trimming took 0 bases from V and 4 from J, leaving 13 bases between them. CDR3 amino acids: CASSQETLGGYNEQFF. The CDR3 DNA reads TGCGCCAGCAGCCAAGAAACCCTAGGGGGTTACAATGAGCAGTTCTTC.

The chain carries TRBV12-3 or TRBV12-4 and TRBJ1-5; no clear D gene. V lost 3 bases and J lost 5, with 8 bases in between. The CDR3 length is 13 residues. The CDR3 is CASSFVGYQPQHF. CDR3 coding DNA: TGTGCCAGCAGTTTCGTCGGCTATCAGCCCCAGCATTTT.

The genes are TRBV5-1 and TRBJ2-7, with D possibly TRBD1 on 7 matching bases. The V gene's germline CDR1 is SGHRS and CDR2 YFSETQ. V shed 3 bases and J shed 1 base, with 20 bases lying between them. CDR3 length: 17 residues. The CDR3 DNA reads TGCGCCAGCAGCTCCGATCGGGGGACAGACCTTTCCTACGAGCAGTACTTC. Translated: CASSSDRGTDLSYEQYF.

DNA of the CDR3: TGCAGCGTTGAACTAAGAACAGACTTTCAAGAGACCCAGTACTTC. This encodes CSVELRTDFQETQYF. The chain uses TRBV29-1 and TRBJ2-5; the D is unclear. Deletions cut 2 bases from V and 2 bases from J, with 15 bases between. The CDR3 runs 15 residues. Germline CDR1 is SQVTM and CDR2 is ANQGSEA.

This chain uses TRBV6-4 with TRBJ2-1, with D perhaps matching TRBD2 (5 bases). Germline-derived CDR1 and CDR2 are MRHNA and SNTAGT. The CDR3 totals 14 residues. Trimming removed 4 bases from V and 8 bases from J, with 15 bases in between. CDR3 sequence reads: CASSVSGPGDEQFF. As DNA, the CDR3 is TGTGCCAGCAGTGTGAGCGGCCCTGGGGATGAGCAGTTCTTC.

There are a few counts of this clonotype. V gene TRBV12-3 or TRBV12-4 combines with J gene TRBJ2-5; TRBD1 agrees at 9 bases. Trimming removed 6 bases from V and 5 bases from J; junction bases left unmatched: 4. This CDR3 contains 13 residues. CDR3 sequence (DNA): TGTGCCAGCAGGCCGACAGGGGGGGAGACCCAGTACTTC. Protein product: CASRPTGGETQYF.

The chain is built from TRBV5-1 and TRBJ1-1; the D is unclear. Germline V lookup: CDR1 SGHRS, CDR2 YFSETQ. Trimming took off 4 bases at V and 3 bases at J, with 13 bases between the two ends. The length of the CDR3 is 14 residues. The CDR3 is CASSPLPTDTEAFF. The CDR3 bases are TGCGCCAGCAGCCCCCTTCCCACGGACACTGAAGCTTTCTTT.

V usage is TRBV3-1 and J usage is TRBJ1-2; 8 bases fit TRBD1. J gave up 7 bases and V 2 bases, and 9 bases lay outside the gene matches. Germline CDR1 is LGHDT and CDR2 is YNNKEL (reference sequence). The CDR3 totals 15 residues. CDR3 DNA: TGTGCCAGCAGCCAAACCACAGGGGGTTTACGTGGCTACACCTTC. Translation: CASSQTTGGLRGYTF.

The chain has TRBV5-1 and TRBJ2-3; D is ambiguous. Germline CDR1 reads SGHRS; CDR2 reads YFSETQ. V lost 4 bases and J lost 4, with 19 bases in between. This CDR3 comprises 16 residues. CDR3 in amino acids: CASSQTHHRAPDTQYF. The CDR3 nucleotides read TGCGCCAGCAGCCAAACCCACCACCGGGCCCCAGATACGCAGTATTTT.

The chain combines TRBV21-1 with TRBJ2-7; the D segment call TRBD1 is taken from the table without a DNA check. TRBV21-1 is shown as a pseudogene. The CDR3 extends over 15 amino acids. CDR3 in DNA: TGTGCCAGCAGCCCTAGATGGGACAGGGGAAACGAGCAGTACTTC. Translating it yields CASSPRWDRGNEQYF.

The V and J genes are TRBV12-3 or TRBV12-4 and TRBJ1-1; D unclear. This CDR3 contains 12 residues. V shed 2 bases and J shed 4 bases, with 5 bases lying between them. DNA of the CDR3: TGTGCCAGCAGTTTACTTATCACTGAAGCTTTCTTT. Encoded protein: CASSLLITEAFF.

Only one count was recorded for this clonotype. This chain links TRBV12-3 or TRBV12-4 with TRBJ2-5; D unresolved. The V gene lost 4 bases and the J gene lost 11 bases, with 20 bases spanning the gap. The length of the CDR3 is 14 residues. This CDR3 reads CASSWEDPTDTQYF. Here the CDR3 DNA reads TGTGCCAGCAGTTGGGAAGATCCCACAGATACGCAGTACTTC.

The rearrangement links TRBV10-3 to TRBJ1-1, with unresolved D. The CDR3 length is 15 residues. V was cut by 0 bases and J by 6 bases, with 14 bases left in between. CDR1 ENHRY and CDR2 SYGVKD come from the germline V gene. The chain's CDR3 is CAISESVDRRAEAFF. The CDR3 bases are TGTGCCATCAGTGAGTCAGTGGACCGGAGGGCTGAAGCTTTCTTT.